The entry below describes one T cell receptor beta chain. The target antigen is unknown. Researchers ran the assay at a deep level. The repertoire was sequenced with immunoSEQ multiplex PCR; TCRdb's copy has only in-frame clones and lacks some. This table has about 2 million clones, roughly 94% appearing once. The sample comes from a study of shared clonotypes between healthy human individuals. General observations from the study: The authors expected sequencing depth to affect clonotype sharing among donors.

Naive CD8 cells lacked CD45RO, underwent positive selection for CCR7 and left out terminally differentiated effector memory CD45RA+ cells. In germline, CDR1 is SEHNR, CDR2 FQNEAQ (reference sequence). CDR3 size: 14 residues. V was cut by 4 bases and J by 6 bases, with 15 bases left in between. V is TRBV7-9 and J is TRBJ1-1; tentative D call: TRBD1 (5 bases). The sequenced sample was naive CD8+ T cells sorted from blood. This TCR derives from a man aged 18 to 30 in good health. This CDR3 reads CASSSTTGGSEAFF. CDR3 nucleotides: TGTGCCAGCAGCTCCACCACCGGGGGTTCTGAAGCTTTCTTT. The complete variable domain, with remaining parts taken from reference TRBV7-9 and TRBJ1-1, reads DTGVSQNPRHKITKRGQNVTFRCDPISEHNRLYWYRQTLGQGPEFLTYFQNEAQLEKSRLLSDRFSAERPKGSFSTLEIQRTEQGDSAMYLCASSSTTGGSEAFFGQGTRLTVV.